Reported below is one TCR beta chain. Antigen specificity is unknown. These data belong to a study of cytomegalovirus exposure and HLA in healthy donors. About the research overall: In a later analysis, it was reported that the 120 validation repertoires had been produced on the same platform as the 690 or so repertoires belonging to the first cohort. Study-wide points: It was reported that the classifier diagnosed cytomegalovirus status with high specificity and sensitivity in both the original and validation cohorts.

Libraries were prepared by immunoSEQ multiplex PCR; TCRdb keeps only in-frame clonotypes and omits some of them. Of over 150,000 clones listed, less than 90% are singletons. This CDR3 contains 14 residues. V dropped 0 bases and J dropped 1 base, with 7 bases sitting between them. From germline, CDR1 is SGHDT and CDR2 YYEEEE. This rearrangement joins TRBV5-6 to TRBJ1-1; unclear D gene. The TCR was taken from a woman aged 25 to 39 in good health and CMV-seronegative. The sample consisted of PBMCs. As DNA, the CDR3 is TGTGCCAGCAGCTTGGTTTTCACGAACACTGAAGCTTTCTTT. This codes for CASSLVFTNTEAFF.